What follows are 28 T cell receptor beta chains derived from one specimen sequenced in a study of immune evolution from preneoplasia to lung adenocarcinoma. Data came from immunoSEQ multiplex PCR; TCRdb stores just in-frame clones and leaves some out. The table includes about 9,000 clones, almost 90% detected once. The sample taken for sequencing was FFPE invasive lung adenocarcinoma tissue. The receptors were sampled from a person aged 65-85 years with invasive lung adenocarcinoma.

The rearrangement links TRBV4-3 to TRBJ2-3; 15 positions match TRBD2. The CDR3 contains 18 residues. Germline V CDR1 and CDR2: LGHNA, YSLEER. Trimming took 1 base from V and 0 from J; bases not matched to a gene: 2. The chain's CDR3 is CASSQGGLAGGSTDTQYF. The CDR3 DNA is TGCGCCAGCAGCCAAGGTGGACTAGCGGGAGGGAGCACAGATACGCAGTATTTT.

The chain combines TRBV5-6 with TRBJ2-3; tentatively, D is TRBD1 (5 bases). The CDR3 sequence is 16 residues long. Germline values: CDR1 SGHDT, CDR2 YYEEEE. Between the trimmed V and J ends, which lost 2 bases and 6 bases, there was a span of 19 bases. The CDR3 sequence is CASSFLAGMLSDTQYF. The CDR3 nucleotides are TGTGCCAGCAGCTTCCTGGCAGGGATGCTATCGGATACGCAGTATTTT.

The V gene is TRBV7-3, the J gene TRBJ1-2; TRBD1 matches 8 bases. After removal of 2 bases from V and 5 bases from J, the junction contained 7 bases not matched to a gene. This CDR3 spans 15 amino acids. The germline CDR1 and CDR2 sequences are SGHTA and FQGTGA. CDR3 protein: CASSLAQGAEYGYTF. CDR3 in DNA: TGTGCCAGCAGCTTAGCCCAGGGGGCAGAGTATGGCTACACCTTC.

The chain combines TRBV29-1 with TRBJ1-1; D call uncertain. Germline V gene sequence: CDR1 SQVTM, CDR2 ANQGSEA. Trimming pared 5 bases from V and 10 bases from J, leaving 14 bases between. This CDR3 has 11 residues. For the CDR3, the DNA is TGCAGCGTTATGGATCCGGGAACAGCTTTCTTT. Protein product: CSVMDPGTAFF.

This clone was recorded a few times. The CDR3 here is CASSLGDRSTYEQYF. CDR3 sequence (DNA): TGCGCCAGCAGTCTCGGGGACAGGAGCACCTACGAGCAGTACTTC. J is TRBJ2-7 and V is TRBV4-1, with 8 bases identical to TRBD1. The length of the CDR3 is 15 residues. Unmatched junction bases numbered 9, after V lost 6 bases and J lost 2 bases. Per the germline V gene, CDR1 is MGHRA and CDR2 is YSYEKL.

This rearrangement joins TRBV18 to TRBJ1-4, with TRBD1 as a possible D gene (6 bases). V was clipped by 2 bases and J by 8 bases, with 15 bases between them. CDR1 and CDR2 from the germline V gene are KGHSH and LQKENI. The CDR3 runs 15 residues. CDR3 sequence: CASSPGGALEEKLFF. In DNA form, the CDR3 reads TGTGCCAGCTCACCAGGGGGGGCGTTGGAGGAAAAACTGTTTTTT.

This rearrangement joins TRBV18 to TRBJ1-1, with a weak D call TRBD1 (5 bases). The CDR3 is 15 residues long. Germline V gene data show CDR1 as KGHSH and CDR2 as LQKENI. V lost 1 base and J lost 8, with 17 bases in between. The CDR3 DNA reads as TGTGCCAGCTCACCACTTAGCACAGGTTCACGAGAAGCTTTCTTT. This codes for CASSPLSTGSREAFF.

This clone was picked up a small number of times. The chain has TRBV5-6 and TRBJ2-2, with 9 positions matching TRBD1. This CDR3 has 16 amino acids. CDR1 and CDR2 (germline): SGHDT, YYEEEE. Trimming removed 1 base from V and 5 bases from J; junction bases left unmatched: 6. The CDR3 sequence is CASSLLGTGNTGELFF. CDR3 nucleotides: TGTGCCAGCAGCTTGCTAGGGACAGGGAATACCGGGGAGCTGTTTTTT.

This chain links TRBV29-1 with TRBJ2-1, with TRBD2 identical over 7 bases. V shed 4 bases, J shed 7 bases, and the junction held 10 bases outside the gene matches. Germline V CDR1 and CDR2: SQVTM, ANQGSEA. The CDR3 length is 14 residues. CDR3 nucleotide sequence: TGCAGCGTTGTAGCGGGCCGGAGTGTGAATGAGCAGTTCTTC. Translated, it gives CSVVAGRSVNEQFF.

The rearrangement links TRBV10-3 to TRBJ2-5, with 9 bases that match TRBD1. Trimming at V came to 5 bases and at J to 5 bases, leaving 6 bases not matched to a gene. CDR1 and CDR2 (germline): ENHRY, SYGVKD. The CDR3 covers 14 residues. In nucleotides, the CDR3 is TGTGCCATCAGTACAGGGGGCGCCGGGGAGACCCAGTACTTC. It codes for CAISTGGAGETQYF.

This rearrangement joins TRBV28 to TRBJ2-7, with TRBD1 matching 9 bases. The CDR3 is 14 residues long. The V gene end was trimmed by 6 bases and the J gene end by 3 bases; junction bases not matched to a gene: 6. CDR1 is MDHEN and CDR2 is SYDVKM in the germline V gene. CDR3 sequence: CASSPGTGYYEQYF. The CDR3 DNA sequence: TGTGCCAGCAGCCCCGGGACAGGGTACTACGAGCAGTACTTC.

The rearrangement links TRBV28 to TRBJ2-3; D is unresolved. This CDR3 has 16 residues. Trimming removed 3 bases at V and 0 bases at J, with 13 bases between. Germline CDR1 is MDHEN and CDR2 is SYDVKM. The CDR3 loop is CASSLGTALSTDTQYF. The CDR3 nucleotides are TGTGCCAGCAGTTTGGGTACAGCCCTTAGCACAGATACGCAGTATTTT.

The chain carries TRBV4-1 and TRBJ1-1; the D is unclear. Trimming stripped 4 bases from V and 3 bases from J, with 12 bases between. Germline-derived CDR1 and CDR2 are MGHRA and YSYEKL. The CDR3 consists of 14 residues. The CDR3 protein is CASSRADGYTEAFF. The CDR3 bases are TGCGCCAGCAGCCGGGCCGACGGGTACACTGAAGCTTTCTTT.

The table lists this clone with a few counts. The chain combines TRBV2 with TRBJ1-2; D gene unclear. This CDR3 comprises 12 residues. Germline V gene sequence: CDR1 SNHLY, CDR2 FYNNEI. V was cut by 11 bases and J by 3 bases, with 13 bases left in between. As DNA, the CDR3 is TGTGCCGGTCGGAACCCCGACTATGGCTACACCTTC. This sequence encodes CAGRNPDYGYTF.

The V call is TRBV6-6, the J call TRBJ1-1; TRBD1 aligns across 7 bases. The CDR3 loop spans 14 amino acids. The ends lost 6 bases at V and 1 base at J; junction bases unmatched: 5. The germline V gene encodes CDR1 MNHNY and CDR2 SVGAGI (reference sequence). Here the CDR3 reads CASRNRGPNTEAFF. CDR3 DNA sequence: TGTGCCAGCAGAAACAGGGGACCGAACACTGAAGCTTTCTTT.

In its sample, this clone was seen once. The chain is built from TRBV30 and TRBJ2-5; D gene ambiguous. The V end lost 0 bases, the J end lost 4 bases, and 3 bases lay between the germline ends. Germline values: CDR1 GTSNPN, CDR2 SVGIG (reference sequence). The CDR3 runs 11 residues. CDR3 amino acids: CAWSVGETQYF. CDR3 DNA: TGTGCCTGGAGTGTCGGAGAGACCCAGTACTTC.

The V gene is TRBV5-4, the J gene TRBJ2-5; D possibly corresponds to TRBD1 (6 bases). This CDR3 has 14 amino acids. CDR1 is SGHNT and CDR2 is YYREEE in the germline V gene (reference sequence). Trimming took off 1 base at V and 1 base at J, with 8 bases between the two ends. The CDR3 sequence is CASSLTGSQETQYF. The CDR3, as DNA: TGTGCCAGCAGCTTGACAGGGAGCCAAGAGACCCAGTACTTC.

In nucleotides, the CDR3 is TGTGCCAGCAGTCCGGGTGTGAATGAGCAGTTCTTC. This codes for CASSPGVNEQFF. This sequence joins TRBV2 and TRBJ2-1; D gene unclear. This CDR3 has 12 residues. Germline V CDR1 and CDR2: SNHLY, FYNNEI. V dropped 5 bases and J dropped 7 bases, with 9 bases sitting between them.

The J gene is TRBJ1-2, the V gene TRBV10-3, with D unresolved. Germline V lookup: CDR1 ENHRY, CDR2 SYGVKD. The V gene lost 4 bases and the J gene lost 3 bases, with 12 bases spanning the gap. The CDR3 loop spans 14 amino acids. The CDR3: CAISGVGSHYGYTF. The CDR3 DNA reads as TGTGCCATCAGTGGGGTGGGTTCCCACTATGGCTACACCTTC.

This clone was picked up one time. This rearrangement joins TRBV12-5 to TRBJ1-5; 8 bases align to TRBD1. V shed 1 base and J 0 bases; nucleotides not matched to a gene: 5. CDR1 LGHNT and CDR2 FRNRAP come from the germline V gene. This CDR3 spans 17 amino acids. The CDR3 nucleotides read TGTGCTAGTGGTTTGGCCCCTGGACAGGGTAGCAATCAGCCCCAGCATTTT. Protein: CASGLAPGQGSNQPQHF.

The rearrangement joins TRBV29-1 to TRBJ2-7; TRBD1 agrees at 10 bases. The CDR3 totals 13 residues. Germline lookup yields CDR1 SQVTM and CDR2 ANQGSEA. Losses at the gene ends were 5 bases for V and 6 bases for J; bases not matched to a gene: 7. The CDR3 is CSVRTGGSGEQYF. CDR3 DNA: TGCAGCGTTAGGACAGGGGGTTCAGGCGAGCAGTACTTC.

CDR3 in amino acids: CASSPQGASYGYTF. In DNA form, the CDR3 reads TGTGCCAGCAGCCCACAGGGGGCGAGCTATGGCTACACCTTC. The chain joins TRBV6-5 to TRBJ1-2, with 9 bases fitting TRBD1. Looked up from germline, CDR1 is MNHEY and CDR2 is SVGAGI. The V and J ends lost 6 bases and 4 bases, in that order; junction bases with no gene match: 6. The CDR3 extends over 14 amino acids.

The V gene is TRBV6-1, the J gene TRBJ1-1, with TRBD1 identical over 8 bases. Unmatched junction bases numbered 8, after V lost 0 bases and J lost 5 bases. The CDR3 spans 16 residues. The germline CDR1 and CDR2 sequences are MNHNS and SASEGT. CDR3 DNA: TGTGCCAGCAGTGAAGCGCTGGCCAGGGGGCGTACTGAAGCTTTCTTT. Protein sequence: CASSEALARGRTEAFF.

The rearrangement joins TRBV28 to TRBJ2-7; D unclear. Trimming removed 5 bases at V and 0 bases at J, with 5 bases between. Germline V gene data show CDR1 as MDHEN and CDR2 as SYDVKM. The CDR3 is 12 amino acids. The CDR3 sequence: CASSPSSYEQYF. The CDR3 nucleotides are TGTGCCAGCAGTCCCAGCTCCTACGAGCAGTACTTC. The full variable domain, with the rest looked up from reference TRBV28 and TRBJ2-7, is DVKVTQSSRYLVKRTGEKVFLECVQDMDHENMFWYRQDPGLGLRLIYFSYDVKMKEKGDIPEGYSVSREKKERFSLILESASTNQTSMYLCASSPSSYEQYFGPGTRLTVT.

This clone was found once. The genes are TRBV7-9 and TRBJ1-1; D is uncertain. This CDR3 has 14 residues. Germline V CDR1 and CDR2: SEHNR, FQNEAQ (reference sequence). Trimming shortened V by 1 base and J by 3 bases, and 9 bases separated the two germline ends. This CDR3 reads CASSLGLKDTEAFF. CDR3 bases: TGTGCCAGCAGCTTAGGGTTGAAAGACACTGAAGCTTTCTTT. The full variable domain, completed using reference TRBV7-9 and TRBJ1-1, is DTGVSQNPRHKITKRGQNVTFRCDPISEHNRLYWYRQTLGQGPEFLTYFQNEAQLEKSRLLSDRFSAERPKGSFSTLEIQRTEQGDSAMYLCASSLGLKDTEAFFGQGTRLTVV.

V and J are TRBV18 and TRBJ2-2; D uncertain. Trimming left V 3 bases short and J 7 bases short, with 12 bases between. The CDR3 consists of 14 residues. CDR1 is KGHSH, CDR2 LQKENI, per germline. CDR3 sequence: CASSPLRVGGELFF. The DNA of the CDR3 is TGTGCCAGCTCACCTCTAAGGGTCGGCGGGGAGCTGTTTTTT.

This chain's CDR3 is CASGETQYF. Written as DNA, the CDR3 is TGTGCCAGCGGTGAGACCCAGTACTTC. This chain connects TRBV28 to TRBJ2-5, with no clear D. CDR3 size: 9 residues. Germline values: CDR1 MDHEN, CDR2 SYDVKM. V lost 8 bases and J lost 5, with 3 bases in between.

The V and J genes are TRBV28 and TRBJ1-5; 7 nucleotides line up with TRBD1. The CDR3 extends over 14 amino acids. Trimming cost V 8 bases and J 1 base; bases outside gene matches: 5. Per the germline V gene, CDR1 is MDHEN and CDR2 is SYDVKM. Here the CDR3 reads CASGDSASNQPQHF. CDR3 nucleotide sequence: TGTGCCAGCGGGGACAGTGCGAGCAATCAGCCCCAGCATTTT.